These 10 T cell receptor beta chains were all obtained from the same sample, sequenced in a study of cytomegalovirus exposure and HLA in healthy donors. Primers included in the PCR were 60 Vbeta and 13 Jbeta primers. The protocol was immunoSEQ multiplex PCR, while the TCRdb copy is restricted to in-frame clones and leaves out a portion. The data hold 130,000 or so clones, with roughly 88% observed a single time. The material sequenced was PBMCs. The receptors originated from a woman between 18 and 30 years old in good health and CMV-seropositive.

DNA for the CDR3: TGCGCCAGCAGCTTGGGCGACGGGTCACCCCTCCACTTT. Residues: CASSLGDGSPLHF. V usage is TRBV5-1 and J usage is TRBJ1-6; D not certain. The CDR3 loop spans 13 amino acids. Germline-derived CDR1 and CDR2 are SGHRS and YFSETQ. The V end was cut by 0 bases, the J end by 10 bases, with 8 bases between.

The chain combines TRBV9 with TRBJ1-6, with D unclear. Germline V gives CDR1 SGDLS, CDR2 YYNGEE. V lost 0 bases to trimming and J lost 9 bases, with 13 bases between them. The CDR3 loop spans 15 amino acids. The CDR3 nucleotides are TGTGCCAGCAGCGTAGGTGGCCTCGGAGGTTCACCCCTCCACTTT. Encoded protein: CASSVGGLGGSPLHF.

The rearrangement uses TRBV11-2 and TRBJ1-2; weak D call: TRBD1 (5 bases). The CDR3 loop spans 15 amino acids. V was clipped by 0 bases and J by 2 bases, with 10 bases between them. Germline CDR1 SGHAT, CDR2 FQNNGV. The CDR3 reads CASSLDPTVNYGYTF. The CDR3 DNA reads TGTGCCAGCAGCTTAGATCCGACAGTAAACTATGGCTACACCTTC.

The chain uses TRBV13 and TRBJ1-6; 7 positions match TRBD1. V lost 6 bases to trimming and J lost 0 bases; unmatched junction nucleotides: 17. The CDR3 consists of 20 residues. Germline V lookup: CDR1 PRHDT, CDR2 FYEKMQ (reference sequence). The CDR3 region is CASRLTGTPYTSSYNSPLHF. CDR3 bases: TGTGCCAGCAGATTGACAGGGACGCCTTATACTAGCTCCTATAATTCACCCCTCCACTTT.

This chain joins TRBV25-1 and TRBJ2-7, with D possibly matching TRBD2 (5 bases). V dropped 8 bases and J dropped 0 bases, with 11 bases sitting between them. CDR3 length equals 13 residues. CDR1 and CDR2 from the germline V gene are MGHDK and SYGVNS. The CDR3 nucleotides read TGTGCCAGCCAGATGAGCGGCTCCTACGAGCAGTACTTC. This sequence encodes CASQMSGSYEQYF.

This chain links TRBV7-3 with TRBJ2-3; perhaps TRBD1 as D (5 bases). The V end was cut by 3 bases, the J end by 3 bases, with 10 bases between. The CDR3 consists of 14 residues. Germline V gene sequence: CDR1 SGHTA, CDR2 FQGTGA. This CDR3 reads CASSFGAGTDTQYF. The CDR3 nucleotides are TGTGCCAGCAGCTTTGGGGCAGGGACAGATACGCAGTATTTT.

CDR3 DNA sequence: TGTGCCAGCAGCCATCCCTTGGGGGGTTTGCAAGAGACCCAGTACTTC. This sequence encodes CASSHPLGGLQETQYF. The rearrangement links TRBV7-9 to TRBJ2-5; weak D call: TRBD2 (6 bases). Germline CDR1 and CDR2: SEHNR and FQNEAQ (reference sequence). The ends were cut back, 5 bases at V and 2 bases at J, with 18 bases in the middle. The CDR3 is 16 residues long.

The rearrangement uses TRBV25-1 and TRBJ1-1, with TRBD1 identical over 7 bases. J was trimmed by 5 bases and V by 5 bases; bases with no gene match: 2. The germline CDR1 and CDR2 sequences are MGHDK and SYGVNS. The CDR3 has 12 residues. DNA for the CDR3: TGTGCCAGCAGTCAACAGGGGACTGAAGCTTTCTTT. Translated, it gives CASSQQGTEAFF. Based on the CDR3 plus reference TRBV25-1 and TRBJ1-1, the full variable domain is EADIYQTPRYLVIGTGKKITLECSQTMGHDKMYWYQQDPGMELHLIHYSYGVNSTEKGDLSSESTVSRIRTEHFPLTLESARPSHTSQYLCASSQQGTEAFFGQGTRLTVV.

This clone is a singleton in its sample. The rearrangement joins TRBV6-1 to TRBJ1-5; TRBD1 matches at 9 bases. CDR1 MNHNS and CDR2 SASEGT come from the germline V gene. The trim removed 7 bases at V and 3 bases at J, leaving 4 bases unmatched. The length of the CDR3 is 14 residues. CDR3 sequence reads: CASMRTGDNQPQHF. The DNA of the CDR3 is TGTGCCAGCATGAGGACAGGGGACAATCAGCCCCAGCATTTT.

The gene calls are TRBV28 and TRBJ2-7; D remains unclear. Trimming shortened V by 6 bases and J by 5 bases, and 8 bases separated the two germline ends. The germline V gene has CDR1 MDHEN and CDR2 SYDVKM. The CDR3 covers 11 residues. The CDR3 DNA follows: TGTGCCAGCAGGTGGCTCCACGAGCAGTACTTC. Protein sequence: CASRWLHEQYF.